The next 7 T cell receptor beta chains were all read from a single sample in a study of Graves' ophthalmopathy and Graves' hyperthyroidism. RNA transcripts served as template for amplifying TCR beta CDR3 sequences. HTBI primers were used in a first-round RT-PCR, which preceded a second-round multiplex PCR. TCRdb itself ran the multiplex PCR reads through MiXCR, one entry per CDR3 protein. The data hold approximately 160,000 distinct CDR3 sequences, with approximately 40% observed a single time. Sequences were obtained from peripheral blood. The receptors stem from a man in his thirties or forties with Graves' ophthalmopathy.

In DNA, the CDR3 is TGCAGTGCTAGAGTGTTCACTAGATCGGTGCCCGGGGAGCTGTTTTTT. As protein: CSARVFTRSVPGELFF. The gene calls are TRBV20-1 and TRBJ2-2, with D possibly TRBD2 on 5 matching bases. This CDR3 spans 16 amino acids. The ends were cut back, 1 base at V and 6 bases at J, with 18 bases in the middle. CDR1 is DFQATT and CDR2 is SNEGSKA in the germline V gene (reference sequence).

This clonotype was observed many times. The genes are TRBV6-1 and TRBJ2-5; perhaps TRBD1 as D (5 bases). CDR3 length: 15 residues. CDR1 and CDR2 from the germline V gene are MNHNS and SASEGT. V shed 4 bases and J shed 1 base, with 13 bases lying between them. CDR3 DNA sequence: TGTGCCAGCAGTGTGCTGCAGGGATCCCAAGAGACCCAGTACTTC. Translated: CASSVLQGSQETQYF.

The rearrangement links TRBV19 to TRBJ1-1, with 7 bases identical to TRBD1. V was clipped by 4 bases and J by 1 base; unmatched bases: 9. From germline, CDR1 is LNHDA and CDR2 SQIVND (reference sequence). CDR3 length: 16 residues. The chain's CDR3 is CASSTTGVVWNTEAFF. CDR3 nucleotide sequence: TGTGCCAGTAGTACAACAGGGGTAGTCTGGAACACTGAAGCTTTCTTT.

The chain uses TRBV5-1 and TRBJ2-7; D is unresolved. CDR3 length: 10 amino acids. From germline, CDR1 is SGHRS and CDR2 YFSETQ. Between the trimmed V and J ends, which lost 7 bases and 1 base, there was a span of 3 bases. This CDR3 reads CASDSYEQYF. CDR3 sequence (DNA): TGCGCCAGCGATTCCTACGAGCAGTACTTC.

This clonotype showed up many times. This chain links TRBV12-3 or TRBV12-4 with TRBJ2-7, with 10 bases matching TRBD2. Unmatched junction bases numbered 5, after V lost 0 bases and J lost 3 bases. The CDR3 spans 16 residues. The CDR3 DNA reads as TGTGCCAGCAGTTTAGCAGCATTAGCGGGAGGCTACGAGCAGTACTTC. Protein sequence: CASSLAALAGGYEQYF.

This clonotype was seen repeatedly, ten times or more. The V call is TRBV4-1, the J call TRBJ1-2, with 7 bases matching TRBD1. The germline V gene encodes CDR1 MGHRA and CDR2 YSYEKL. CDR3 size: 15 residues. The J segment lost 2 bases and the V segment lost 0 bases, leaving 3 bases of the junction unmatched. The CDR3 DNA reads as TGCGCCAGCAGCCAAGATGACAGGGAAAACTATGGCTACACCTTC. Protein product: CASSQDDRENYGYTF.

In this sample, this clonotype turned up many times. The rearrangement joins TRBV28 to TRBJ1-2; TRBD1 aligns across 7 bases. The CDR3 covers 14 residues. Per germline, CDR1 MDHEN and CDR2 SYDVKM. Trimming at V came to 2 bases and at J to 8 bases, leaving 8 bases not matched to a gene. CDR3 nucleotide sequence: TGTGCCAGCAGTTTACCACAGGGGAAGAGGGGCTACACCTTC. Its protein product is CASSLPQGKRGYTF.